One and the same sample provided the 27 T cell receptor beta chains below, sequenced in a study of cytomegalovirus exposure and HLA in healthy donors. It was with 60 Vbeta and 13 Jbeta primers that the PCR ran. Produced via immunoSEQ multiplex PCR; TCRdb's table is partial and in-frame only. The sample consists of 100,000 to 150,000 clones, approximately 80% of them appearing once. The sample comprised PBMCs. These receptors all come from a male donor in good health and CMV-seropositive.

This clone showed up just a few times. V and J are TRBV6-5 and TRBJ2-7, with 7 bases that match TRBD1. The CDR3 contains 14 residues. Per the germline V gene, CDR1 is MNHEY and CDR2 is SVGAGI. With V trimmed by 5 bases and J by 6 bases, 10 bases remained unmatched. The CDR3 nucleotides are TGTGCCAGCAGTCTGGTAGACAGGGAAGGCGAGCAGTACTTC. This sequence encodes CASSLVDREGEQYF.

This clone was seen a few times. The chain couples TRBV6-1 to TRBJ2-7; D is uncertain. The CDR3 is 13 amino acids. Trimming took 8 bases from V and 0 from J, leaving 11 bases between them. Germline V gene lookup returns CDR1 MNHNS and CDR2 SASEGT. CDR3 sequence reads: CASASRSSYEQYF. The CDR3 DNA reads as TGTGCCAGCGCCTCGCGGAGCTCCTACGAGCAGTACTTC.

This chain links TRBV9 with TRBJ2-3; maybe TRBD2 (7 bases). This CDR3 has 14 residues. Trimming removed 4 bases from V and 5 bases from J, with 14 bases in between. The germline gives CDR1 SGDLS, CDR2 YYNGEE. The CDR3 sequence: CASSPGGQGDTQYF. In nucleotides, the CDR3 is TGTGCCAGCAGCCCGGGGGGCCAAGGAGATACGCAGTATTTT.

The chain combines TRBV18 with TRBJ1-2; TRBD1 matches 9 bases. V gave up 4 bases and J gave up 5 bases; unmatched junction bases: 5. The V gene's germline CDR1 is KGHSH and CDR2 LQKENI. This CDR3 contains 14 residues. CDR3: CASSRDRGTYGYTF. CDR3 nucleotides: TGTGCCAGCTCACGCGACAGGGGGACTTATGGCTACACCTTC.

The chain recombines TRBV30 with TRBJ1-1; 8 bases are a match to TRBD1. Germline V lookup: CDR1 GTSNPN, CDR2 SVGIG (reference sequence). The ends lost 5 bases at V and 4 bases at J; junction bases unmatched: 6. The CDR3 totals 13 residues. The CDR3 nucleotides are TGTGCCTGGGAAGGACAGGGTGGCACTGAAGCTTTCTTT. Its translation is CAWEGQGGTEAFF.

The chain recombines TRBV5-6 with TRBJ1-2; no reliable D call. V lost 2 bases and J 2 bases, leaving 7 bases between the germline ends. CDR1 is SGHDT and CDR2 is YYEEEE in the germline V gene. The CDR3 consists of 13 residues. This CDR3 is CASSLQKNYGYTF. The CDR3 coding sequence is TGTGCCAGCAGCTTACAGAAGAACTATGGCTACACCTTC. Variable domain in full (rest from reference TRBV5-6 and TRBJ1-2): DAGVTQSPTHLIKTRGQQVTLRCSPKSGHDTVSWYQQALGQGPQFIFQYYEEEERQRGNFPDRFSGHQFPNYSSELNVNALLLGDSALYLCASSLQKNYGYTFGSGTRLTVV.

J is TRBJ2-7 and V is TRBV11-2; 11 positions agree with TRBD2. The CDR3 spans 18 residues. Unmatched junction bases numbered 12, after V lost 5 bases and J lost 0 bases. Per the germline V gene, CDR1 is SGHAT and CDR2 is FQNNGV. CDR3 protein: CASSPLRRLAGFSYEQYF. The CDR3 DNA reads TGTGCCAGCAGCCCGCTGAGGCGACTAGCGGGATTCTCCTACGAGCAGTACTTC.

This clone was picked up one time. The chain uses TRBV6-5 and TRBJ1-2; a possible D gene is TRBD1 (5 bases). The CDR3 runs 14 residues. Germline V gene data show CDR1 as MNHEY and CDR2 as SVGAGI. Trimming stripped 6 bases from V and 7 bases from J, with 18 bases between. In DNA, the CDR3 is TGTGCCAGCAGCCCAGGACAACCCACGGGTGGCTACACCTTC. This translates into CASSPGQPTGGYTF.

The rearrangement uses TRBV19 and TRBJ1-6; D call uncertain. Trimming cost V 5 bases and J 10 bases, with 18 bases left between them. This CDR3 comprises 15 residues. The V gene's germline CDR1 is LNHDA and CDR2 SQIVND (reference sequence). In nucleotides, the CDR3 is TGTGCCAGTAGTCAACTTGGGCCCTCGGGATCACCCCTCCACTTT. This gives the protein CASSQLGPSGSPLHF.

J is TRBJ2-7 and V is TRBV30, with 7 positions matching TRBD1. CDR1 GTSNPN and CDR2 SVGIG come from the germline V gene (reference sequence). This CDR3 spans 14 amino acids. The CDR3 coding sequence is TGTGCTGCGATGGGCCGGGACAGCTCCTACGAGCAGTACTTC. It codes for CAAMGRDSSYEQYF.

The chain combines TRBV6-1 with TRBJ1-2; 7 bases line up with TRBD1. The length of the CDR3 is 13 residues. Germline V gene lookup returns CDR1 MNHNS and CDR2 SASEGT. V shed 6 bases and J 9 bases; nucleotides not matched to a gene: 10. CDR3 sequence reads: CASRAGTAERYTF. CDR3 nucleotide sequence: TGTGCCAGCAGGGCCGGGACAGCGGAGCGCTACACCTTC.

The chain is built from TRBV7-2 and TRBJ2-7; TRBD1 might be the D (6 bases). Germline loops: CDR1 SGHTA, CDR2 FQGNSA. Trimming shortened V by 1 base and J by 2 bases, and 12 bases separated the two germline ends. The CDR3 totals 15 residues. CDR3: CASSLGQVTTYEQYF. The DNA for the CDR3 is TGTGCCAGCAGCTTAGGACAGGTGACCACCTACGAGCAGTACTTC. Based on the CDR3 plus reference TRBV7-2 and TRBJ2-7, the full variable domain is GAGVSQSPSNKVTEKGKDVELRCDPISGHTALYWYRQSLGQGLEFLIYFQGNSAPDKSGLPSDRFSAERTGGSVSTLTIQRTQQEDSAVYLCASSLGQVTTYEQYFGPGTRLTVT.

V is TRBV6-5 and J is TRBJ1-2, with a weak D call TRBD1 (5 bases). V shed 6 bases and J shed 5 bases, with 13 bases lying between them. The CDR3 covers 13 residues. CDR1 is MNHEY and CDR2 is SVGAGI in the germline V gene. The CDR3 DNA sequence: TGTGCCAGCAGGGGGACTTCACTTTATGGCTACACCTTC. It encodes CASRGTSLYGYTF.

The gene calls are TRBV19 and TRBJ1-6, with a possible D match to TRBD1 (6 bases). The germline gives CDR1 LNHDA, CDR2 SQIVND (reference sequence). This CDR3 contains 15 residues. Trimming shortened V by 3 bases and J by 6 bases, and 12 bases separated the two germline ends. The CDR3: CASSMGAHGNSPLHF. The CDR3, as DNA: TGTGCCAGTAGTATGGGGGCGCACGGTAATTCACCCCTCCACTTT.

This CDR3 reads CASSLEGASTDTQYF. The CDR3 nucleotides are TGCGCCAGCAGCTTGGAGGGGGCGAGCACAGATACGCAGTATTTT. V usage is TRBV5-1 and J usage is TRBJ2-3; TRBD1 matches 7 bases. Per the germline V gene, CDR1 is SGHRS and CDR2 is YFSETQ. The CDR3 totals 15 residues. V lost 0 bases to trimming and J lost 0 bases; unmatched junction nucleotides: 1.

A few counts support this clone. The V and J genes are TRBV5-1 and TRBJ2-3; 12 nucleotides match TRBD2. Germline V gene lookup returns CDR1 SGHRS and CDR2 YFSETQ. V shed 3 bases and J 5 bases; nucleotides not matched to a gene: 7. The CDR3 sequence is 16 residues long. CDR3 residues: CASSSGLAGYRDTQYF. The CDR3 coding sequence is TGCGCCAGCAGCTCCGGACTAGCGGGATATCGAGATACGCAGTATTTT.

This sequence joins TRBV19 and TRBJ2-3; TRBD2 agrees at 7 bases. CDR3 length: 14 amino acids. The germline CDR1 and CDR2 sequences are LNHDA and SQIVND (reference sequence). V lost 8 bases, J lost 2 bases, and 7 bases stayed unmatched. CDR3 amino acids: CASGGGRNTDTQYF. CDR3 nucleotides: TGTGCCAGTGGGGGGGGACGGAACACAGATACGCAGTATTTT.

The chain carries TRBV7-9 and TRBJ2-2; the match to TRBD2 covers 14 bases. The CDR3 is 16 residues long. The V gene end was trimmed by 6 bases and the J gene end by 4 bases; junction bases not matched to a gene: 4. Germline loops: CDR1 SEHNR, CDR2 FQNEAQ (reference sequence). CDR3 coding DNA: TGTGCCAGCAGTTTCGGACTAGCGGGAGGCACCGGGGAGCTGTTTTTT. Encoded protein: CASSFGLAGGTGELFF.

This clone was counted a single time. J is TRBJ1-1 and V is TRBV7-9, with TRBD1 identical over 7 bases. The ends lost 0 bases at V and 5 bases at J; junction bases unmatched: 12. CDR1 is SEHNR, CDR2 FQNEAQ, per germline (reference sequence). This CDR3 contains 17 residues. The CDR3 is CASSLASGGYRGTEAFF. The CDR3 nucleotides read TGTGCCAGCAGCTTAGCCTCGGGGGGGTACAGGGGAACTGAAGCTTTCTTT.

V and J are TRBV5-1 and TRBJ2-7; 10 nucleotides line up with TRBD1. The CDR3 contains 15 residues. The V gene's germline CDR1 is SGHRS and CDR2 YFSETQ. V was pared by 4 bases and J by 1 base, with 5 bases of the junction left unmatched. The CDR3 bases are TGCGCCAGCAGCCACGGGACAGGGGTGTCCTACGAGCAGTACTTC. Amino acids: CASSHGTGVSYEQYF.

The chain joins TRBV4-1 to TRBJ2-5; D not resolved. In germline, CDR1 is MGHRA, CDR2 YSYEKL. Trimming removed 2 bases at V and 3 bases at J, with 7 bases between. This CDR3 is built from 13 residues. The DNA of the CDR3 is TGCGCCAGCAGCCAATCCGAGGAAGAGACCCAGTACTTC. Translated, it gives CASSQSEEETQYF.

A note on this clone: A read error may account for a junction end that differs from germline. This chain links TRBV7-9 with TRBJ2-7, with TRBD2 identical over 9 bases. This CDR3 region has 15 residues. Germline loops: CDR1 SEHNR, CDR2 FQNEAQ (reference sequence). CDR3 DNA: TGTTCCAGCAGCTTAGAAGGCGGGGGGGCCATCGAGCAGTACTTC. The encoded protein is CSSSLEGGGAIEQYF.

There are a few counts of this clone. The CDR3 coding sequence is TGTGCCAGCAGTCCGACAGGGTACCTCAATCAGCCCCAGCATTTT. Its translation is CASSPTGYLNQPQHF. The chain has TRBV6-5 and TRBJ1-5, with 7 bases fitting TRBD1. Trimming at V came to 5 bases and at J to 3 bases, leaving 7 bases not matched to a gene. The CDR3 consists of 15 residues. The germline V gene has CDR1 MNHEY and CDR2 SVGAGI.

The chain combines TRBV9 with TRBJ2-3; D might be TRBD2 (6 bases). This CDR3 has 15 residues. V was trimmed by 0 bases and J by 0 bases, leaving 8 bases between them. Looked up from germline, CDR1 is SGDLS and CDR2 is YYNGEE. CDR3 nucleotide sequence: TGTGCCAGCAGCGTAGGCAGCGGGAGCACAGATACGCAGTATTTT. This gives the protein CASSVGSGSTDTQYF.

The rearrangement uses TRBV6-4 and TRBJ1-4, with a weak D call TRBD1 (5 bases). The CDR3 contains 12 residues. V lost 6 bases, J lost 12 bases, and 14 bases lay in between. CDR1 is MRHNA, CDR2 SNTAGT, per germline. The CDR3 loop is CASRGGSGELFF. The CDR3 nucleotides read TGTGCCAGCAGGGGGGGGTCAGGAGAACTGTTTTTT.

The chain employs TRBV4-2 and TRBJ1-4, with a weak D call TRBD1 (6 bases). The CDR3 runs 15 residues. Germline CDR1 and CDR2: LGHNA and YNFKEQ. Trimming stripped 6 bases from V and 6 bases from J, with 17 bases between. CDR3 residues: CASSHDRLRDEKLFF. The CDR3 DNA reads TGTGCCAGCAGTCACGACAGGTTGCGAGATGAAAAACTGTTTTTT.

In this sample, this clone turned up a few times. This sequence joins TRBV20-1 and TRBJ1-1; D ambiguous. CDR3 size: 10 residues. Germline V gene sequence: CDR1 DFQATT, CDR2 SNEGSKA (reference sequence). The CDR3 protein is CSLHMHEAFF. The CDR3 region has the DNA TGCAGCCTCCACATGCATGAAGCTTTCTTT.